This TCR beta chain was profiled in a study of shared clonotypes between healthy human individuals. Whole-study context: CD4 naive and CD4 memory each took three plates per donor, while CD8 naive took two and CD8 memory one.

Into CD45RA+ naive and CD45RA-negative memory subsets, the CD4+ cells were split. Study outcomes and limitations: Several donors held approximately 5% of naive CD4 clonotypes in common.

The ends were cut back, 0 bases at V and 1 base at J, with 13 bases in the middle. The length of the CDR3 is 17 residues. Germline V lookup: CDR1 LGHNA, CDR2 YNFKEQ. Clones were read by immunoSEQ multiplex PCR, and TCRdb kept only the in-frame ones, dropping some. Counted here are about 2.4 million clones, 85% to 95% occurring once; the ten biggest clones make up around 0.14%. As concerns this clone: Antigen: not known.

Sequenced: naive CD4+ T cells sorted from blood. Sample subset: CD45RA+ positively selected. The receptor's source is a man in his late teens or twenties in good health. The V call is TRBV4-2, the J call TRBJ1-5; D perhaps matches TRBD1 (6 bases). The CDR3 here is CASSQDRLGQSNQPQHF. The CDR3 DNA is TGTGCCAGCAGCCAAGATCGGTTAGGACAGAGCAATCAGCCCCAGCATTTT.